This T cell receptor beta chain derives from a study of blood T cell repertoires in COVID-19. Overall study: Collection of acute and convalescent COVID-19 samples took place in the United States, Italy and Spain. T cells, B-cell-depleted T cells, or PBMCs provided the cDNA or gDNA that served as material.

J lost 1 base, V lost 3 bases, and 1 base had no gene match. This CDR3 is built from 14 residues. Germline loops: CDR1 SGHRS, CDR2 YFSETQ. Per the authors' pipeline: How many nucleated cells were present was estimated from reference gene primer amplification. Clones were read by immunoSEQ multiplex PCR, and TCRdb kept only the in-frame ones, dropping some. V, J and clone size were drawn from that table, and D and trimming were deduced from the DNA. The repertoire holds 250,000 to 350,000 clones, with over 80% as singletons. A Seattle source enrolled patients during active infection and followed them longitudinally.

Specimen: peripheral blood. This sequence joins TRBV5-1 and TRBJ2-3; TRBD1 agrees at 8 bases. The receptor was derived from a woman in her forties or fifties with COVID-19, enrolled during active disease. The CDR3 sequence: CASSSGQGTDTQYF. The CDR3 region has the DNA TGCGCCAGCAGCTCGGGACAGGGCACAGATACGCAGTATTTT.